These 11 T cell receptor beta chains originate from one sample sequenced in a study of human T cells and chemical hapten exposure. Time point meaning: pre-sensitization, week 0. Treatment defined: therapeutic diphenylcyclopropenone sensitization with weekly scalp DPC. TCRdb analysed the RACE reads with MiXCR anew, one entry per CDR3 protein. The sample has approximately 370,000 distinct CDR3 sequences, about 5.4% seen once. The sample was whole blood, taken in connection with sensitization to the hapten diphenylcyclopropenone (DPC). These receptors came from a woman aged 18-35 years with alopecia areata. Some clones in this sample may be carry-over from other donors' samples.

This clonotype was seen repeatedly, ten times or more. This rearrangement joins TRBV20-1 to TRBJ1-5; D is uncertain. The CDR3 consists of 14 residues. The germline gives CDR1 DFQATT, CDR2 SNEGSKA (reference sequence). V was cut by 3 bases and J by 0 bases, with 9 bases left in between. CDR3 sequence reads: CSASLSYSNQPQHF. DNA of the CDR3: TGCAGTGCTAGTCTCTCATATAGCAATCAGCCCCAGCATTTT.

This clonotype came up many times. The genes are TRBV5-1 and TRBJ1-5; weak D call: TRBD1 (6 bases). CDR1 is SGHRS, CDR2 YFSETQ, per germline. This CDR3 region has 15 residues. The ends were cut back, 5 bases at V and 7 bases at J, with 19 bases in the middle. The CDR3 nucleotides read TGCGCCAGCAGAACCGAACAGGGCCCCCACCAGCCCCAGCATTTT. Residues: CASRTEQGPHQPQHF.

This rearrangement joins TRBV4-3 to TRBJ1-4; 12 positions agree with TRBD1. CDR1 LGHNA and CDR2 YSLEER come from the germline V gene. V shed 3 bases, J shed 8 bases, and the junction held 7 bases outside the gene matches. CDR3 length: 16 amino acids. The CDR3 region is CASSQSHGTGGEKLFF. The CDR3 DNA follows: TGCGCCAGCAGCCAGAGCCACGGGACAGGGGGCGAAAAACTGTTTTTT.

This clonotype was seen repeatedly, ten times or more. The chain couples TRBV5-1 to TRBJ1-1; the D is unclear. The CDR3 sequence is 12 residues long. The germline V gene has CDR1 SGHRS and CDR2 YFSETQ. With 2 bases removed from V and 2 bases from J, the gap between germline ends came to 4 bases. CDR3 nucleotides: TGCGCCAGCAGCTTATCAAACACTGAAGCTTTCTTT. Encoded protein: CASSLSNTEAFF.

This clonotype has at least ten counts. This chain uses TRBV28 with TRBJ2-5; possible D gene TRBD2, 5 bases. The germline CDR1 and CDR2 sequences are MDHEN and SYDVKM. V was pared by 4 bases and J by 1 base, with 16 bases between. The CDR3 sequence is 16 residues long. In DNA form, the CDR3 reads TGTGCCAGCAGTTCCAGCTCGGGGTACAGCCAAGAGACCCAGTACTTC. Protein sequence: CASSSSSGYSQETQYF.

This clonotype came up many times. The CDR3 loop is CASRGTSTDTQYF. The CDR3 DNA sequence: TGCGCCAGCAGGGGAACTAGCACAGATACGCAGTATTTT. V gene TRBV5-1 combines with J gene TRBJ2-3; D not certain. Trimming shortened V by 5 bases and J by 0 bases, and 7 bases separated the two germline ends. Per germline, CDR1 SGHRS and CDR2 YFSETQ. The CDR3 extends over 13 amino acids.

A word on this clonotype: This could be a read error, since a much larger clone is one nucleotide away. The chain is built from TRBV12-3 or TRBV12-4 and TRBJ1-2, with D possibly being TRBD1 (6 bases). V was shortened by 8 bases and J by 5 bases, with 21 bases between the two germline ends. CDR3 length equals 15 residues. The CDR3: CASRSNRVLGYGYTF. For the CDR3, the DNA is TGTGCCAGCCGTTCGAACAGGGTATTGGGGTATGGCTACACCTTC.

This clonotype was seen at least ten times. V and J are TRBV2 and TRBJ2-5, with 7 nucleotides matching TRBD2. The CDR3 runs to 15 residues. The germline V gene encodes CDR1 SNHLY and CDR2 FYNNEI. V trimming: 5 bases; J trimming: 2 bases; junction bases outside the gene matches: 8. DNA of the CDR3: TGTGCCAGCAGTCCTAACGGGGGGTTTCAAGAGACCCAGTACTTC. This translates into CASSPNGGFQETQYF.

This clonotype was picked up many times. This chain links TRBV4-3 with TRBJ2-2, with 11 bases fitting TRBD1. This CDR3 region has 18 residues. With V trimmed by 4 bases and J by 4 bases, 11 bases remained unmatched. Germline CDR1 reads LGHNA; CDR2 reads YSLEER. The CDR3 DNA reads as TGCGCCAGCAGCCTCGGGACAGGGGGATCTGTGGGCACCGGGGAGCTGTTTTTT. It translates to CASSLGTGGSVGTGELFF.

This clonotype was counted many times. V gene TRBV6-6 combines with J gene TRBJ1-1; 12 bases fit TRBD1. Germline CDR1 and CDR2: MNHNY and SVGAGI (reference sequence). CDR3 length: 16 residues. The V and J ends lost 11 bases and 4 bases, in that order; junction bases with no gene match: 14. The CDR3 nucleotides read TGTGCCGGGTCGGGACAGGGGGCTTCAATAAGCACTGAAGCTTTCTTT. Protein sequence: CAGSGQGASISTEAFF.

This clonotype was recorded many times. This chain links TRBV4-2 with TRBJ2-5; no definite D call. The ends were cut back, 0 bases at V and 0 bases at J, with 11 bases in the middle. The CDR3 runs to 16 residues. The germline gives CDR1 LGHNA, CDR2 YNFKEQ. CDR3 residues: CASSQDSGYHQETQYF. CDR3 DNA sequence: TGTGCCAGCAGCCAAGATTCAGGCTACCACCAAGAGACCCAGTACTTC.